Listed below are T cell receptor beta chains from one sample, sequenced in a study of cytotoxic CD8 clonotypes in ibrutinib-treated CLL. Profiled with immunoSEQ multiplex PCR; TCRdb holds only in-frame clones, not every one. The sample consists of approximately 100,000 clones, 70% to 85% of them appearing once. Sequences were derived from PBMCs, sampled after 12 months of ibrutinib treatment. The receptors come from a human donor with chronic lymphocytic leukemia. Each CDR3 is given with its conserved first and last residue. D genes are given only for firm matches. Clone size is given for some rows only: seen once, a few or many times, or a class if the clone is expanded.

CDR3 DNA | CDR3 protein | J gene | D gene | clone size | V gene
TGTGCCAGCAGCTTAGGGGGGGCGAGTGAAAAACTGTTTTTT | CASSLGGASEKLFF | TRBJ1-4 | - | - | TRBV5-4
TGCGCCAGCAGCCAAGACGGCCAGGGGGAGACCCAGTACTTC | CASSQDGQGETQYF | TRBJ2-5 | - | - | TRBV4-3
TGTGCCAGCTCCCCAGGGGGGACGAACTATGGCTACACCTTC | CASSPGGTNYGYTF | TRBJ1-2 | TRBD1 | - | TRBV25-1
TGTGCCAGCAGCCTTTTCAGGGCCCAGGGGGGCTACACCTTC | CASSLFRAQGGYTF | TRBJ1-2 | - | - | TRBV5-6
TGTGCCAGCAGTGGAGGGGCAAAGGGCCTTAACACCGGGGAGCTGTTTTTT | CASSGGAKGLNTGELFF | TRBJ2-2 | - | - | TRBV6-1
TGTGCCAGTAGTACCAGTGGGGGCAGGTCTGGAAACACCATATATTTT | CASSTSGGRSGNTIYF | TRBJ1-3 | - | - | TRBV19
TGTGCCAGCACTGAGGACAGGGCGGGGAGAGCCAAAAACATTCAGTACTTC | CASTEDRAGRAKNIQYF | TRBJ2-4 | TRBD1 | - | TRBV2
TGTGCCAGTAGTCCCCGGACAGGGACGAGCAATCAGCCCCAGCATTTT | CASSPRTGTSNQPQHF | TRBJ1-5 | TRBD1 | - | TRBV19
TGTGCCAGCAGCTTAAGATGGGTTTCATTCGGTTTGGTTCCTGAAGCTTTCTTT | CASSLRWVSFGLVPEAFF | TRBJ1-1 | - | - | TRBV7-3
TGTGCCAGCAGCGACGTTGGAAGTGAGCAGTTCTTC | CASSDVGSEQFF | TRBJ2-1 | - | - | TRBV28
TGTGCCAGCAGCTTAGGCCGGGACAGAGAGACCCAGTACTTC | CASSLGRDRETQYF | TRBJ2-5 | TRBD1 | - | TRBV7-2
TGTGCCAGCAGCATTACTGAGGACAGGTACAATGAGCAGTTCTTC | CASSITEDRYNEQFF | TRBJ2-1 | TRBD1 | - | TRBV9
TGTGCCTGGAGTAGGGGACGTTTGACCGGGGAGCTGTTTTTT | CAWSRGRLTGELFF | TRBJ2-2 | - | - | TRBV30
TGTGCCAGCAGCTTGGACCACTATGGCTACACCTTC | CASSLDHYGYTF | TRBJ1-2 | - | - | TRBV7-2
TGCGCCAGCAGCTTGGGAACCATGAACACTGAAGCTTTCTTT | CASSLGTMNTEAFF | TRBJ1-1 | - | few | TRBV5-1
TGTGCCAGTAGTATTTTTGGACAGCTCACCGGGGAGCTGTTTTTT | CASSIFGQLTGELFF | TRBJ2-2 | - | few | TRBV19
TGTGCCAGCAGCCAGGGTCGGACCTATAATTCACCCCTCCACTTT | CASSQGRTYNSPLHF | TRBJ1-6 | - | - | TRBV7-3
TGTGCCAGCAGCCCCCAACAGGGGGCCCCGAGACTAGCTGGAAACACCATATATTTT | CASSPQQGAPRLAGNTIYF | TRBJ1-3 | TRBD1 | - | TRBV9
TGTGCCAGTAGTATAGTATGGAGGGACACCTACAATGAGCAGTTCTTC | CASSIVWRDTYNEQFF | TRBJ2-1 | - | - | TRBV19
TGCGCCAGCAGTTCCCAACCCCTCTACTACGAGCAGTACTTC | CASSSQPLYYEQYF | TRBJ2-7 | - | - | TRBV10-2
TGTGCCATCAGTGCGGGACAGGACTACGAGCAGTACTTC | CAISAGQDYEQYF | TRBJ2-7 | TRBD1 | - | TRBV10-3
TGTGCCAGCAGCTTGGTACAGGGCTACGAGCAGTACTTC | CASSLVQGYEQYF | TRBJ2-7 | - | - | TRBV5-5
TGCGCCAGCAGTGAGTACGGGACGGACTATAATTCACCCCTCCACTTT | CASSEYGTDYNSPLHF | TRBJ1-6 | - | - | TRBV10-2
TGTGCCAGCAGCTTAGTTATGGGCGGGACTGAAGCTTTCTTT | CASSLVMGGTEAFF | TRBJ1-1 | - | once | TRBV7-8
TGTGCCATCAGTGAGTCGCCTGGGGGGAGGACTGAAGCTTTCTTT | CAISESPGGRTEAFF | TRBJ1-1 | - | - | TRBV10-3
TGTGCCAGCAGGGGACAAATTAACACTGAAGCTTTCTTT | CASRGQINTEAFF | TRBJ1-1 | - | - | TRBV2
TGTGCCAGCGGCTTCACCGCCCAGCATTTT | CASGFTAQHF | TRBJ1-5 | - | - | TRBV21-1
TGTGCCAGCAGCCGAGGGGGTGGCAATGAGCAGTTCTTC | CASSRGGGNEQFF | TRBJ2-1 | - | few | TRBV28
TGTGCCAGCACCGAGGGACTAGCGGGGGCTAATACGCAGTATTTT | CASTEGLAGANTQYF | TRBJ2-3 | TRBD2 | - | TRBV4-2
TGTGCTAGTGGTTTTCAAGAAAACATTCAGTACTTC | CASGFQENIQYF | TRBJ2-4 | - | once | TRBV12-5
TGTGCCAGTAGTATGAGGGATCTCACTGAGCAGTTCTTC | CASSMRDLTEQFF | TRBJ2-1 | - | - | TRBV19
TGTGCCAGCAGTCCACCCAGGGCAGGGGGATCACCCCTCCACTTT | CASSPPRAGGSPLHF | TRBJ1-6 | TRBD1 | once | TRBV28